This entry lists 12 T cell receptor beta chains sequenced from one sample in a study of CD8 T cells in Susac syndrome. Random hexamers primed reverse transcription of about 0.45 to 1 ug RNA. TCRdb ran MiXCR on the immunoSEQ multiplex PCR reads and lists one entry per CDR3 protein. The sample yields over 150,000 distinct CDR3 sequences, about 95% seen once. Sequencing input: CD4+ T cells from PBMCs. The receptor source for this set is a human donor with Susac syndrome.

The chain combines TRBV12-3 or TRBV12-4 with TRBJ1-1, with D perhaps matching TRBD1 (5 bases). This CDR3 contains 16 residues. V lost 6 bases and J lost 0, with 17 bases in between. The DNA for the CDR3 is TGTGCCAGCAGCCCTGGACACCCTATAATGAACACTGAAGCTTTCTTT. Its protein product is CASSPGHPIMNTEAFF.

V is TRBV20-1 and J is TRBJ2-1; 11 nucleotides line up with TRBD2. The CDR3 covers 15 residues. The germline gives CDR1 DFQATT, CDR2 SNEGSKA (reference sequence). V shed 5 bases and J 4 bases; nucleotides not matched to a gene: 7. CDR3 sequence reads: CSAYSGRAKYNEQFF. In DNA, the CDR3 is TGCAGTGCTTATAGCGGGAGGGCCAAATACAATGAGCAGTTCTTC.

The chain links TRBV20-1 to TRBJ2-3; D remains ambiguous. Germline V lookup: CDR1 DFQATT, CDR2 SNEGSKA (reference sequence). This CDR3 region has 12 residues. Between the trimmed V and J ends, which lost 6 bases and 0 bases, there was a span of 7 bases. CDR3 bases: TGCAGTGCGGAACAGAGCACAGATACGCAGTATTTT. Translated: CSAEQSTDTQYF.

The chain carries TRBV30 and TRBJ2-5, with 7 bases aligning to TRBD1. V lost 2 bases and J lost 9; bases outside the gene matches: 15. Germline loops: CDR1 GTSNPN, CDR2 SVGIG (reference sequence). This CDR3 is 15 amino acids long. CDR3: CAWSTQLRGPVAQYF. As DNA, the CDR3 is TGTGCCTGGAGTACCCAATTAAGGGGGCCGGTAGCCCAGTACTTC.

This clonotype is a singleton in its sample. The gene calls are TRBV7-8 and TRBJ2-7, with D perhaps matching TRBD1 (5 bases). The CDR3 length is 13 residues. The germline V gene has CDR1 SGHVS and CDR2 FQNEAQ. Trimming took off 5 bases at V and 5 bases at J, with 13 bases between the two ends. The CDR3 region is CASSAQERDEQYF. CDR3 coding DNA: TGTGCCAGCAGCGCACAGGAACGCGACGAGCAGTACTTC.

This clonotype has a single count. The chain employs TRBV5-6 and TRBJ2-1; no reliable D call. V lost 4 bases and J lost 10, with 12 bases in between. The CDR3 covers 12 residues. The V gene's germline CDR1 is SGHDT and CDR2 YYEEEE. CDR3 coding DNA: TGTGCCAGCAGCCCCGCCCGTGCGGAGCAGTTCTTC. It is translated as CASSPARAEQFF.

This clonotype showed up just once. V is TRBV19 and J is TRBJ2-2; unclear D gene. The CDR3 contains 14 residues. Germline assignment: CDR1 LNHDA and CDR2 SQIVND (reference sequence). V was cut by 3 bases and J by 2 bases, with 7 bases left in between. The CDR3 sequence: CASSIRPNTGELFF. The CDR3 DNA is TGTGCCAGTAGTATTCGGCCCAACACCGGGGAGCTGTTTTTT.

This rearrangement joins TRBV13 to TRBJ1-6, with 10 bases fitting TRBD1. CDR1 PRHDT and CDR2 FYEKMQ come from the germline V gene (reference sequence). V dropped 4 bases and J dropped 8; count of bases not matched to a gene: 5. CDR3 length: 15 amino acids. The CDR3 bases are TGTGCCAGCAGCTCGGGACAGGGGAGTTATTCACCCCTCCACTTT. This encodes CASSSGQGSYSPLHF. The full variable domain, in which reference TRBV13 and TRBJ1-6 provide the parts outside the CDR3, is AAGVIQSPRHLIKEKRETATLKCYPIPRHDTVYWYQQGPGQDPQFLISFYEKMQSDKGSIPDRFSAQQFSDYHSELNMSSLELGDSALYFCASSSGQGSYSPLHFGNGTRLTVT.

This clonotype has only one observation. This chain links TRBV30 with TRBJ2-7, with D perhaps matching TRBD2 (5 bases). Per germline, CDR1 GTSNPN and CDR2 SVGIG (reference sequence). V dropped 0 bases and J dropped 3 bases, with 15 bases sitting between them. This CDR3 is 15 amino acids long. CDR3 nucleotide sequence: TGTGCCTGGAGTGTTGGAGGTACAGCGGTCTACGAGCAGTACTTC. Amino acids: CAWSVGGTAVYEQYF.

The V gene is TRBV7-9, the J gene TRBJ2-1, with TRBD2 matching over 7 bases. Germline CDR1 and CDR2: SEHNR and FQNEAQ (reference sequence). CDR3 length: 15 residues. V lost 3 bases, J lost 8 bases, and 10 bases stayed unmatched. Here the CDR3 DNA reads TGTGCCAGCAGCTTCTCAGCGGGGCCTTCGGATGAGCAGTTCTTC. Its protein product is CASSFSAGPSDEQFF.

The rearrangement joins TRBV7-2 to TRBJ1-2; possibly TRBD1 for D (6 bases). Germline V CDR1 and CDR2: SGHTA, FQGNSA. Trimming took 5 bases from V and 6 from J, leaving 22 bases between them. This CDR3 comprises 16 residues. CDR3: CASSQVGGRWGDGYTF. CDR3 nucleotides: TGTGCCAGCAGCCAAGTCGGGGGGCGCTGGGGAGATGGCTACACCTTC.

The chain joins TRBV30 to TRBJ2-1; D uncertain. V shed 0 bases and J shed 10 bases, with 10 bases lying between them. CDR1 GTSNPN and CDR2 SVGIG come from the germline V gene (reference sequence). The CDR3 spans 12 residues. The chain's CDR3 is CAWSVWGGEQFF. The CDR3, as DNA: TGTGCCTGGAGTGTGTGGGGTGGGGAGCAGTTCTTC.